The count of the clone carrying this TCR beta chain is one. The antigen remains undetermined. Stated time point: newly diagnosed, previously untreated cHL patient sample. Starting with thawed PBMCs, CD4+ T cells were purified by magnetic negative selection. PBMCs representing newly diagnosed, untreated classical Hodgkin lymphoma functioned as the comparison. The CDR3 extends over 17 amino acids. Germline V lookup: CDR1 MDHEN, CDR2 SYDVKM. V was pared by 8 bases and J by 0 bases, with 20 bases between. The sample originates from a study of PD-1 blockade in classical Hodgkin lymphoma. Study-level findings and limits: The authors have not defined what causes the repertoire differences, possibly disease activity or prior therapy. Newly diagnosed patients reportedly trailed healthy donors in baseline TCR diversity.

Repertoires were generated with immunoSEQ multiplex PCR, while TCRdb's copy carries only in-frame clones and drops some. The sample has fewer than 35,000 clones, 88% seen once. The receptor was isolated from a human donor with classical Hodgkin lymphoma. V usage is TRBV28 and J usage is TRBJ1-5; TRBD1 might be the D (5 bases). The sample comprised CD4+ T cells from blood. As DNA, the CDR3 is TGTGCCAGCTCAAATGGGGCAGGTACTTATAGCAATCAGCCCCAGCATTTT. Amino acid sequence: CASSNGAGTYSNQPQHF.